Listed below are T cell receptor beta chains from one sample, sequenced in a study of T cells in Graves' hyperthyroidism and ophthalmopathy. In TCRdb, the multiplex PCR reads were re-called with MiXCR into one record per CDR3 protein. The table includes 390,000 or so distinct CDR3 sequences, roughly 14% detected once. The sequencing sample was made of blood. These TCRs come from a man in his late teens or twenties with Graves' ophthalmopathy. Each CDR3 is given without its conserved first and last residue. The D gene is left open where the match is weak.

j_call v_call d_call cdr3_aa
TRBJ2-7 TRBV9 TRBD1 ASSTGTGGNEQY
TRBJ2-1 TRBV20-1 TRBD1 SAGDRVVNEQF
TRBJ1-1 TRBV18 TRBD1 ASSPRRTGGQTNTEAF
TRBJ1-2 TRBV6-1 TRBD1 ASRLPGGVGYT
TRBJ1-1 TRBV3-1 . ASSQGPSLGVNTEAF
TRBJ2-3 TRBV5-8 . ASRSPSSLGTDTQY
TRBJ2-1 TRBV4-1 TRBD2 ASSQAAGGRYNEQF
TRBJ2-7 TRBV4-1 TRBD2 ASSQELADAYEQY
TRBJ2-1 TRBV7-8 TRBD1 ASSLATGQGFEQF
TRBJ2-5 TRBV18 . ASSPGHYVQETQY
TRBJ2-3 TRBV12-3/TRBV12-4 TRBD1 ASSPDRAGDTQY
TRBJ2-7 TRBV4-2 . ASSQPPKYEQY
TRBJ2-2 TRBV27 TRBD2 ASSFPSGIYTGELF
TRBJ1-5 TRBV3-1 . ASSQGNLGNQPQH
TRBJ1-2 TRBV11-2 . ASSLEPIWRIYGYT
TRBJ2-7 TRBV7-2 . ASSPTGPHLGWSSYEQY
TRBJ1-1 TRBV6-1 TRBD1 ASSWDRALDTEAF
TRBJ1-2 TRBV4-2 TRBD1 ASSQDGRTGGYYGYT
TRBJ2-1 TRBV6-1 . ASSTPKFNEQF
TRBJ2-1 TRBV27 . ASRTTHNEQF
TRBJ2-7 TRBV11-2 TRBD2 ASSSSGGPPSYEQY
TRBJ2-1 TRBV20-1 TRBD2 SAGPSAGGLVGNEQF
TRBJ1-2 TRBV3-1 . ASSPGEDTNYGYT
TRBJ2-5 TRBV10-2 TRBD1 ASRPQGRQETQY
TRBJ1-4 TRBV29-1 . SRAANEKLF
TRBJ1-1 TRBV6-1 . ASSAHRANTEAF
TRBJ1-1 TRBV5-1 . ASSSESYSEAF
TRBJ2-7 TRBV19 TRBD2 ASSIPGEGTYEQY
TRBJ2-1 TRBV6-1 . ASSPQGVGNEQF
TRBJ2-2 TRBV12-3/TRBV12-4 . ASSKTAPGELF
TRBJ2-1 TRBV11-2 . AARDGGYNEQF
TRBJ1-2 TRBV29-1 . SVGVGTLGGYT
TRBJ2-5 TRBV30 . AWSAPGHQETQY
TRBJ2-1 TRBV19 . ASSISASSSYNEQF
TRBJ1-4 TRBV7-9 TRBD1 ASSQSGTGGSEKLF
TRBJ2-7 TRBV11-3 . ASSSRGGAGDEQY
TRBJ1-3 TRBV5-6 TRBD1 ASSTTGVFGNTIY
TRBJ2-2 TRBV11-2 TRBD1 ASSRSGTGITGELF
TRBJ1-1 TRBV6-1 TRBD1 ASSSRDRGRNTEAF
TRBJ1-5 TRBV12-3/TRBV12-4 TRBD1 ASSGQEGNQPQH
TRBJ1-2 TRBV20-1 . SAPPVDNYGYT
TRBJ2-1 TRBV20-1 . SVAPEYNEQF
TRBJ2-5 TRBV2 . ASSEALGAWGRETQY
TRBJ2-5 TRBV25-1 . ASSGQGIQETQY
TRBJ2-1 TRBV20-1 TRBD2 SARVAGERGHEQF
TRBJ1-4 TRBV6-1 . ASRPSVGEKLF
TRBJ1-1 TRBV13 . ASTTFRGSFTEAF
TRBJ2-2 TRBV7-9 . ASSLHGSSTGELF
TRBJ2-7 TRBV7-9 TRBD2 ASSEREGHYEQY
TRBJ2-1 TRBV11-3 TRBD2 ATERGGENEQF
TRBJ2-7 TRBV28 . ASGRDEQY